Presented here are 26 T cell receptor beta chains from one specimen sequenced in a study of shared clonotypes between healthy human individuals (dated by TCRdb to about 2020). Libraries came from the immunoSEQ multiplex PCR assay. TCRdb carries this immuneACCESS record with in-frame sequences only. Its versions omit some clonotypes, under half of them owing to an unresolved V gene in the studies checked, with the rest unexplained. For this sample the table gives some 500,000 clones, of which about 96% were detected only once. Together, the top ten hold around 0.067% of the sample. Sample: naive CD4+ T cells sorted from blood. The cell subset or site tag for this specimen amounts to: CD45RA+ positively selected. These receptors all come from a woman between 25 and 40 years old in good health.

The chain has TRBV11-3 and TRBJ2-5; 7 bases align to TRBD2. Germline V gene lookup returns CDR1 SGHNT and CDR2 YENEEA. This CDR3 comprises 14 residues. After removal of 1 base from V and 3 bases from J, the junction contained 2 bases not matched to a gene. Here the CDR3 DNA reads TGTGCCAGCAGCTTAGGCGGGAGTAAAGAGACCCAGTACTTC. It yields the protein CASSLGGSKETQYF.

The rearrangement links TRBV2 to TRBJ2-7; D gene uncertain. Germline V gene data show CDR1 as SNHLY and CDR2 as FYNNEI. The V end lost 3 bases, the J end lost 5 bases, and 11 bases lay between the germline ends. The CDR3 is 13 amino acids. In nucleotides, the CDR3 is TGTGCCAGCAGTGATAATAGGAGCCACGAGCAGTACTTC. Residues: CASSDNRSHEQYF.

The chain couples TRBV12-5 to TRBJ2-3, with D uncertain. Looked up from germline, CDR1 is LGHNT and CDR2 is FRNRAP. V lost 5 bases and J 6 bases, leaving 18 bases between the germline ends. The CDR3 sequence is 15 residues long. In DNA form, the CDR3 reads TGTGCTAGTGGTACCACCGAGACGATCCAGGATACGCAGTATTTT. Protein sequence: CASGTTETIQDTQYF.

The CDR3 protein is CASSFERAEPGEQYF. CDR3 coding DNA: TGTGCCAGCAGCTTTGAGCGGGCCGAGCCAGGCGAGCAGTACTTC. This chain uses TRBV7-2 with TRBJ2-7; a possible D gene is TRBD2 (6 bases). CDR1 SGHTA and CDR2 FQGNSA come from the germline V gene. V lost 3 bases, J lost 6 bases, and 18 bases lay in between. The CDR3 has 15 amino acids. Complete variable domain (other parts from reference TRBV7-2 and TRBJ2-7): GAGVSQSPSNKVTEKGKDVELRCDPISGHTALYWYRQSLGQGLEFLIYFQGNSAPDKSGLPSDRFSAERTGGSVSTLTIQRTQQEDSAVYLCASSFERAEPGEQYFGPGTRLTVT.

Notes on this clone: Other DNA sequences within the sample encode an identical CDR3. The chain couples TRBV19 to TRBJ2-5; possibly TRBD2 for D (5 bases). Germline V gene sequence: CDR1 LNHDA, CDR2 SQIVND (reference sequence). CDR3 size: 13 residues. The ends were cut back, 4 bases at V and 2 bases at J, with 8 bases in the middle. CDR3 DNA sequence: TGTGCCAGTAGTAGGAGCGGACAAGAGACCCAGTACTTC. It yields the protein CASSRSGQETQYF.

This chain connects TRBV2 to TRBJ2-7; D uncertain. Trimming left V 2 bases short and J 0 bases short, with 8 bases between. This CDR3 is 14 amino acids long. Germline V CDR1 and CDR2: SNHLY, FYNNEI. CDR3 region: CASSEYLSSYEQYF. The CDR3 region has the DNA TGTGCCAGCAGTGAATACCTCAGCTCCTACGAGCAGTACTTC.

V is TRBV19 and J is TRBJ2-3; D is perhaps TRBD1 (5 bases). The germline gives CDR1 LNHDA, CDR2 SQIVND (reference sequence). The V end was cut by 4 bases, the J end by 0 bases, with 11 bases between. This CDR3 comprises 15 residues. This CDR3 is CASSKRQTSTDTQYF. In nucleotides, the CDR3 is TGTGCCAGTAGTAAAAGACAGACGAGCACAGATACGCAGTATTTT. Supplemented by reference TRBV19 and TRBJ2-3, the full variable domain reads DGGITQSPKYLFRKEGQNVTLSCEQNLNHDAMYWYRQDPGQGLRLIYYSQIVNDFQKGDIAEGYSVSREKKESFPLTVTSAQKNPTAFYLCASSKRQTSTDTQYFGPGTRLTVL.

The chain joins TRBV10-3 to TRBJ2-7, with a possible D match to TRBD2 (5 bases). The CDR3 covers 13 residues. Trimming stripped 5 bases from V and 5 bases from J, with 13 bases between. Germline V gene sequence: CDR1 ENHRY, CDR2 SYGVKD. The chain's CDR3 is CAISRGYPHEQYF. The CDR3 bases are TGTGCCATCAGTAGAGGGTACCCCCACGAGCAGTACTTC.

V gene TRBV27 combines with J gene TRBJ2-5, with TRBD2 matching 9 bases. The CDR3 has 14 amino acids. CDR1 is MNHEY and CDR2 is SMNVEV in the germline V gene (reference sequence). Trimming cost V 8 bases and J 4 bases; bases outside gene matches: 8. The CDR3 protein is CASGEAGGPETQYF. DNA of the CDR3: TGTGCCAGCGGGGAGGCGGGAGGGCCAGAGACCCAGTACTTC.

In this sample, this clone turned up once. The chain recombines TRBV19 with TRBJ1-5, with D maybe TRBD1 (6 bases). V shed 9 bases and J shed 2 bases, with 20 bases lying between them. Germline CDR1 LNHDA, CDR2 SQIVND (reference sequence). The CDR3 covers 16 residues. The CDR3 bases are TGTGCCAGACGAGGGGGGGCCAGAGGAGGCAATCAGCCCCAGCATTTT. Translation: CARRGGARGGNQPQHF.

There are a few counts of this clone. DNA of the CDR3: TGTGCCATCAGTGAGTCGGGCGTATCGGTCGTACCGTACGGCTACACCTTC. Translation: CAISESGVSVVPYGYTF. The V call is TRBV10-3, the J call TRBJ1-2; D unresolved. Germline V lookup: CDR1 ENHRY, CDR2 SYGVKD. The CDR3 spans 17 residues. V lost 0 bases and J 8 bases, leaving 22 bases between the germline ends.

V gene TRBV6-1 combines with J gene TRBJ2-3; TRBD2 aligns across 7 bases. Trimming cost V 7 bases and J 5 bases; bases outside gene matches: 9. CDR1 and CDR2 from the germline V gene are MNHNS and SASEGT. This CDR3 is 14 amino acids long. The CDR3 region is CASIWREWGDTQYF. In nucleotides, the CDR3 is TGTGCCAGCATTTGGCGGGAGTGGGGAGATACGCAGTATTTT.

V gene TRBV6-1 combines with J gene TRBJ2-5, with D hard to call. Trimming left V 0 bases short and J 0 bases short, with 8 bases between. Germline V gene data show CDR1 as MNHNS and CDR2 as SASEGT. This CDR3 is built from 15 residues. CDR3 in amino acids: CASSEASADQETQYF. For the CDR3, the DNA is TGTGCCAGCAGTGAAGCTTCGGCAGACCAAGAGACCCAGTACTTC.

The chain is built from TRBV19 and TRBJ1-3; possibly TRBD1 for D (6 bases). Germline CDR1 is LNHDA and CDR2 is SQIVND (reference sequence). V was pared by 3 bases and J by 2 bases, with 11 bases between. This CDR3 comprises 15 residues. The CDR3 loop reads CASSMGDNPGNTIYF. CDR3 sequence (DNA): TGTGCCAGTAGTATGGGGGACAACCCTGGAAACACCATATATTTT.

This chain connects TRBV6-5 to TRBJ2-3, with D possibly being TRBD1 (6 bases). Germline values: CDR1 MNHEY, CDR2 SVGAGI. The CDR3 totals 13 residues. V lost 6 bases and J 3 bases, leaving 10 bases between the germline ends. The CDR3 DNA reads as TGTGCCAGCAGATCCACAGGGACAGATACGCAGTATTTT. Amino acids: CASRSTGTDTQYF.

This chain joins TRBV19 and TRBJ1-1; 7 nucleotides line up with TRBD1. Germline trimming cut 7 bases from V and 1 base from J; bases unmatched to any gene: 6. Germline V gene data show CDR1 as LNHDA and CDR2 as SQIVND (reference sequence). The CDR3 covers 14 residues. The CDR3 region is CASTATGTNTEAFF. The CDR3 region has the DNA TGTGCCAGTACCGCGACAGGGACGAACACTGAAGCTTTCTTT.

The chain employs TRBV9 and TRBJ2-1; maybe TRBD2 (5 bases). V dropped 4 bases and J dropped 7 bases, with 12 bases sitting between them. From germline, CDR1 is SGDLS and CDR2 YYNGEE. The CDR3 length is 13 residues. The CDR3 is CASSSQRANEQFF. The CDR3 DNA reads as TGTGCCAGCAGCTCGCAGAGGGCGAATGAGCAGTTCTTC. Combining the CDR3 with reference TRBV9 and TRBJ2-1 gives the whole variable domain DSGVTQTPKHLITATGQRVTLRCSPRSGDLSVYWYQQSLDQGLQFLIQYYNGEERAKGNILERFSAQQFPDLHSELNLSSLELGDSALYFCASSSQRANEQFFGPGTRLTVL.

The rearrangement joins TRBV5-1 to TRBJ1-3; 11 bases are shared with TRBD1. Germline trimming cut 4 bases from V and 0 bases from J; bases unmatched to any gene: 6. The V gene's germline CDR1 is SGHRS and CDR2 YFSETQ. This CDR3 region has 17 residues. The CDR3 protein is CASSLGQGASSGNTIYF. In DNA form, the CDR3 reads TGCGCCAGCAGCCTAGGACAGGGGGCCAGCTCTGGAAACACCATATATTTT. Filled out from reference TRBV5-1 and TRBJ1-3, the complete variable domain reads KAGVTQTPRYLIKTRGQQVTLSCSPISGHRSVSWYQQTPGQGLQFLFEYFSETQRNKGNFPGRFSGRQFSNSRSEMNVSTLELGDSALYLCASSLGQGASSGNTIYFGEGSWLTVV.

This clone was counted once. DNA of the CDR3: TGTGCCAGCAGTTCCCGGACAGATTACTACAATGAGCAGTTCTTC. Its protein is CASSSRTDYYNEQFF. The chain recombines TRBV28 with TRBJ2-1; D might be TRBD1 (6 bases). This CDR3 has 15 residues. Trimming stripped 4 bases from V and 3 bases from J, with 13 bases between. In germline, CDR1 is MDHEN, CDR2 SYDVKM.

This sequence joins TRBV11-2 and TRBJ2-1; no definite D call. CDR1 and CDR2 (germline): SGHAT, FQNNGV. V was pared by 1 base and J by 6 bases, with 13 bases between. The CDR3 is 15 amino acids. The CDR3 protein is CASSLVRARPNEQFF. The CDR3 nucleotides are TGTGCCAGCAGCTTAGTTAGGGCTAGGCCCAATGAGCAGTTCTTC.

In this sample, this clone turned up once. Other nucleotide sequences in the sample specify the same CDR3. The V call is TRBV2, the J call TRBJ2-7; 10 nucleotides line up with TRBD1. CDR1 is SNHLY, CDR2 FYNNEI, per germline. The CDR3 has 12 residues. V trimming: 11 bases; J trimming: 3 bases; junction bases outside the gene matches: 4. The CDR3 DNA reads as TGTGCCTCTAGGGACAGGGGCTACGAGCAGTACTTC. Its protein is CASRDRGYEQYF.

As DNA, the CDR3 is TGTGCCAGCAGCTTAGCCGGGACGCCGGCGGGCAATTCACCCCTCCACTTT. Residues: CASSLAGTPAGNSPLHF. This chain connects TRBV7-9 to TRBJ1-6, with D possibly being TRBD1 (5 bases). Germline assignment: CDR1 SEHNR and CDR2 FQNEAQ (reference sequence). The CDR3 loop spans 17 amino acids. The ends were cut back, 0 bases at V and 7 bases at J, with 16 bases in the middle.

The chain uses TRBV19 and TRBJ2-7; 8 bases are shared with TRBD1. V was clipped by 3 bases and J by 6 bases; unmatched bases: 4. Germline CDR1 reads LNHDA; CDR2 reads SQIVND (reference sequence). The CDR3 has 13 amino acids. The CDR3: CASSMTGAGEQYF. Here the CDR3 DNA reads TGTGCCAGTAGTATGACAGGGGCCGGCGAGCAGTACTTC.

This sequence joins TRBV28 and TRBJ2-2, with 9 positions matching TRBD1. Germline CDR1 MDHEN, CDR2 SYDVKM. The CDR3 runs 15 residues. V was clipped by 6 bases and J by 5 bases; unmatched bases: 7. CDR3 region: CASRPGQGKTGELFF. The CDR3 DNA follows: TGTGCCAGCAGGCCGGGACAGGGAAAAACCGGGGAGCTGTTTTTT.

The chain recombines TRBV19 with TRBJ2-5; D is tentatively TRBD1 or TRBD2 (5 bases each). Trimming took off 1 base at V and 6 bases at J, with 18 bases between the two ends. Per germline, CDR1 LNHDA and CDR2 SQIVND (reference sequence). CDR3 length equals 16 residues. The CDR3 region is CASSIVWDQTGQTQYF. The CDR3 nucleotides are TGTGCCAGTAGTATAGTTTGGGACCAGACGGGGCAGACCCAGTACTTC.

This clone was found once. This chain connects TRBV20-1 to TRBJ2-1; TRBD2 might be the D (6 bases). The V gene's germline CDR1 is DFQATT and CDR2 SNEGSKA (reference sequence). This CDR3 comprises 10 residues. Trimming took 3 bases from V and 13 from J, leaving 10 bases between them. The CDR3 sequence: CSASREAQFF. The CDR3 bases are TGCAGTGCTAGTAGGGAGGCTCAGTTCTTC.